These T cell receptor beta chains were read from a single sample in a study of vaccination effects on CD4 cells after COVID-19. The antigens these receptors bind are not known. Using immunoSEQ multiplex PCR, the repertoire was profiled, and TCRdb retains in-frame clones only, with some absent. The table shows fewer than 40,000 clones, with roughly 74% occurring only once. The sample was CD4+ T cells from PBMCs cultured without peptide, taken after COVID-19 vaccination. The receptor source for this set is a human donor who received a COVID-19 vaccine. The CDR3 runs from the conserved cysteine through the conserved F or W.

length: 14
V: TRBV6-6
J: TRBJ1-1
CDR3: CASRQGTMNTEAFF

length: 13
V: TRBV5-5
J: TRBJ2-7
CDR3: CASSQGAAYEQYF

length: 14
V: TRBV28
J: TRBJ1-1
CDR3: CASRESGTRTEAFF

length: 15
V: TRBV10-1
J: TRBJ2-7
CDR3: CASSLQRPLSYEQYF

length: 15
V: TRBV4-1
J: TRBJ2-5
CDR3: CASSQSKGGVETQYF

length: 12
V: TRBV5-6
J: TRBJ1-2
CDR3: CASRGGNYGYTF

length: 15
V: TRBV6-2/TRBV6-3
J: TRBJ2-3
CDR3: CASSWGQGIADTQYF

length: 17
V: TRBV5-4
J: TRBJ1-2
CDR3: CASSPDPAGTGKYGYTF

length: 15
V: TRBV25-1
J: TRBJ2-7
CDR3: CASSERTGRGHEQYF

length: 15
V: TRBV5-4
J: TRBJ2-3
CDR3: CASSLGGGGTDTQYF

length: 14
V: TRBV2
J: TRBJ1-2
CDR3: CASNLSHLPGGYTF

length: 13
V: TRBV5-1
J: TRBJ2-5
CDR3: CASSFIGQETQYF

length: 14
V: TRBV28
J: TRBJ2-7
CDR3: CASTNLGGTYEQYF

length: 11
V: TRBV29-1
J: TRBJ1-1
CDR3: CSAVMNTEAFF

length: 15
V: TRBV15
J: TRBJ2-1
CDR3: CATSRDNNAGNEQFF

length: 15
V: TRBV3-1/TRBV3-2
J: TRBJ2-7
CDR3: CASSRRLAGYYEQYF

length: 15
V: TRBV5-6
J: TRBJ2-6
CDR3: CASRLTGAGANVLTF

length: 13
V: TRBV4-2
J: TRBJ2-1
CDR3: CASSLEAGNEQFF

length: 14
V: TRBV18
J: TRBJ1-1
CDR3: CASSPGTGGTEAFF

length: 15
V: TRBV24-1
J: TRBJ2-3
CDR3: CATSNRQGGTDTQYF

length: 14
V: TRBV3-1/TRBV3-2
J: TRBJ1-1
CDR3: CASSPQGWRTEAFF

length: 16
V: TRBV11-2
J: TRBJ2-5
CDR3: CASSFRSGGVQETQYF

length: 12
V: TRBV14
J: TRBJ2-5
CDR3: CASSQDIETQYF

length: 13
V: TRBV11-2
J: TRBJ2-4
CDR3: CASSSLVGNIQYF

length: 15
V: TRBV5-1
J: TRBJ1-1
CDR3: CASSLQGTLNTEAFF

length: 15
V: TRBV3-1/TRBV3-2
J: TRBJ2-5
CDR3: CASSQGAAGGPTQYF

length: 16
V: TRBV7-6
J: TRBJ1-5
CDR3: CASSLGGQGAGQPQHF

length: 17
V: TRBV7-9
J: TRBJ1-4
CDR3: CASSRIEATATNEKLFF

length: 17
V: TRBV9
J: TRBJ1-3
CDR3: CASSVEAGASSGNTIYF

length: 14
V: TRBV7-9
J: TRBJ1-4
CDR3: CASSVGQHNEKLFF

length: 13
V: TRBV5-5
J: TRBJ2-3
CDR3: CASSWKGGDTQYF

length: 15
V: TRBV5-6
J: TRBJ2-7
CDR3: CASSLVGKALYEQYF

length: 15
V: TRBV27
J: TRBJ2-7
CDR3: CASSFMGDPLYEQYF

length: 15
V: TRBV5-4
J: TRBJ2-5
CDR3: CASSLRLAGGETQYF

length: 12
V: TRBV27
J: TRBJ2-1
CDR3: CASSSFYNEQFF

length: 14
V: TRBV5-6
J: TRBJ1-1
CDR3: CASSLPTENTEAFF

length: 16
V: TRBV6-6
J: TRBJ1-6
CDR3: CASSWGGRGNISPLHF

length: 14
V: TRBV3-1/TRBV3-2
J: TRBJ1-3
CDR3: CASSQQGTGNTIYF

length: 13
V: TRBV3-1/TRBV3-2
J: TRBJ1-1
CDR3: CASSQVSGNEAFF

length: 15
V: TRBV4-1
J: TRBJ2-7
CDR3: CASSQFLLRSYEQYF

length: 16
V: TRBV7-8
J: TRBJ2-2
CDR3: CASSALAGGNTGELFF

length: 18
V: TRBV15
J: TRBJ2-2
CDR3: CATSRDSWGQAATGELFF